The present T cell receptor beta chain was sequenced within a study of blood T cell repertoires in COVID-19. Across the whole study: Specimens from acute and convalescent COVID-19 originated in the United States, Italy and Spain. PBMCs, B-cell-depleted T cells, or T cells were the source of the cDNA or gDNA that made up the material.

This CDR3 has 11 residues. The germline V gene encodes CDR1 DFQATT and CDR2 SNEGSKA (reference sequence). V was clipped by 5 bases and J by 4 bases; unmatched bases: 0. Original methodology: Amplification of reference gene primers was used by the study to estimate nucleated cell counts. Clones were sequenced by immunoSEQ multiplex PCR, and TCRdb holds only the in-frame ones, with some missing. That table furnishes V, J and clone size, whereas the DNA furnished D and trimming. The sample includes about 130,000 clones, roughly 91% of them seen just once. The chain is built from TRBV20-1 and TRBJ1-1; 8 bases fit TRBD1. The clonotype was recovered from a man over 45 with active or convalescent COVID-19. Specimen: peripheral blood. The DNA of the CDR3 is TGCAGTGCTGACAGGGGCACTGAAGCTTTCTTT. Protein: CSADRGTEAFF.